A single sample is the source of the 4 T cell receptor beta chains below, sequenced in a study of early T cells in non-severe SARS-CoV-2 infection. In TCRdb, the 5' RACE reads were re-called with MiXCR into one record per CDR3 protein. The table includes more than 70,000 distinct CDR3 sequences, around 11% detected once. The sample was whole blood, taken at baseline. The origin of the receptors is an adult who was a healthcare worker with PCR-confirmed SARS-CoV-2 infection or an uninfected control (not recorded which).

This clonotype was detected a few times. V is TRBV6-5 and J is TRBJ2-2, with 9 bases matching TRBD1. CDR3 length: 17 amino acids. Germline V gives CDR1 MNHEY, CDR2 SVGAGI. V dropped 2 bases and J dropped 5; count of bases not matched to a gene: 9. The CDR3 protein is CASSYITQGARTGELFF. The CDR3 DNA reads TGTGCCAGCAGTTACATCACACAGGGGGCAAGGACCGGGGAGCTGTTTTTT.

This chain uses TRBV29-1 with TRBJ1-1; D remains unclear. CDR1 and CDR2 (germline): SQVTM, ANQGSEA. The CDR3 is 10 residues long. Trimming removed 4 bases at V and 6 bases at J, with 6 bases between. This CDR3 reads CSVVVSEAFF. As DNA, the CDR3 is TGCAGCGTTGTTGTCTCTGAAGCTTTCTTT.

This chain uses TRBV28 with TRBJ2-4, with D perhaps being TRBD1 or TRBD2 (5 bases each). Germline-derived CDR1 and CDR2 are MDHEN and SYDVKM. The V end lost 3 bases, the J end lost 9 bases, and 15 bases lay between the germline ends. CDR3 size: 14 residues. In DNA, the CDR3 is TGTGCCAGCAGTTTCATCAGGGTTGGGGGCATTCAGTACTTC. Translation: CASSFIRVGGIQYF.

This clonotype occurred many times. This chain's CDR3 is CASTAGTSVAFF. The CDR3 coding sequence is TGTGCCAGCACCGCGGGGACTAGTGTAGCTTTCTTT. The genes are TRBV6-1 and TRBJ1-1; D is perhaps TRBD1 (5 bases). V lost 7 bases to trimming and J lost 10 bases, with 16 bases between them. The germline V gene has CDR1 MNHNS and CDR2 SASEGT. The CDR3 totals 12 residues.